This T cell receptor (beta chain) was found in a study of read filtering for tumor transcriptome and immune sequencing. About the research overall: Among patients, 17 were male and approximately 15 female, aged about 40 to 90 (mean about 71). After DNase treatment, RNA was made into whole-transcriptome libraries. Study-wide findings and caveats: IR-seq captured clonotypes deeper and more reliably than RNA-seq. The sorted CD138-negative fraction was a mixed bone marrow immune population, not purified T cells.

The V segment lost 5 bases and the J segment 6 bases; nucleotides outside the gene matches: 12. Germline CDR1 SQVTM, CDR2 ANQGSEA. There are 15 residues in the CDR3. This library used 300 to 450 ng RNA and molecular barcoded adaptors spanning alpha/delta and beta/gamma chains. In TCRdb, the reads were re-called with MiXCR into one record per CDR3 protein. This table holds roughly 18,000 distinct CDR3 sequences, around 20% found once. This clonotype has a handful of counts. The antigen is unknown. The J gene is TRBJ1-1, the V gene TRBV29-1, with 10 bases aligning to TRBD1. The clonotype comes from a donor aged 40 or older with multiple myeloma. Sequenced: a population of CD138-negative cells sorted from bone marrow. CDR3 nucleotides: TGCAGCGTTAGATCCGACAGGGGGCAAATGGCTGAAGCTTTCTTT. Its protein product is CSVRSDRGQMAEAFF.